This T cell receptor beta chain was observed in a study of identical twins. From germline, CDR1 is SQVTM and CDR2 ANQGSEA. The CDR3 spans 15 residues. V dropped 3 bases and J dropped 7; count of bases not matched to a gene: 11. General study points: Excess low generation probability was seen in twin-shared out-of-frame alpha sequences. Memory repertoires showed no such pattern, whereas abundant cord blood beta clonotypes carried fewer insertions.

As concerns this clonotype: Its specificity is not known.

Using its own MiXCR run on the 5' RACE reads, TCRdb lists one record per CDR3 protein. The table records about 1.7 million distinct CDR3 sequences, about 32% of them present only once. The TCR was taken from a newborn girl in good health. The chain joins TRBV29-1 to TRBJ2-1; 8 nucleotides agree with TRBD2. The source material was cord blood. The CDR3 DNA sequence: TGCAGCGTTGAGGAGATCGGGGGGGGAATGAATGAGCAGTTCTTC. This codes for CSVEEIGGGMNEQFF.